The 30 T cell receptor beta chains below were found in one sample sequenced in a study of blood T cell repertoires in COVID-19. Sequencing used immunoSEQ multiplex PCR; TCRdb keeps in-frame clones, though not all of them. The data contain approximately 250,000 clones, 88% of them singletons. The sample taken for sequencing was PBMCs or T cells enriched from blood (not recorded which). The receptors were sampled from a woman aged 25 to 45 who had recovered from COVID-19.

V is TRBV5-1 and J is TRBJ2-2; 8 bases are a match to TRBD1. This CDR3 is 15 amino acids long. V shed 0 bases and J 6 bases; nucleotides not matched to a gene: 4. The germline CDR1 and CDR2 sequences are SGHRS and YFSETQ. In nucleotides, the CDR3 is TGCGCCAGCAGCTTGGGCTTCAGGGGGCCCGGGGAGCTGTTTTTT. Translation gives CASSLGFRGPGELFF.

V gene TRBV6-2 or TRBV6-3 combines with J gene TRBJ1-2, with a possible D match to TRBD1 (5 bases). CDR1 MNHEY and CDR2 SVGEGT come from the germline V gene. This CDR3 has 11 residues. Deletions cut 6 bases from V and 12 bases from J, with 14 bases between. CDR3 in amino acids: CASSNRLGNTF. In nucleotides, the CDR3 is TGTGCCAGCAGCAACAGGCTGGGGAACACCTTC.

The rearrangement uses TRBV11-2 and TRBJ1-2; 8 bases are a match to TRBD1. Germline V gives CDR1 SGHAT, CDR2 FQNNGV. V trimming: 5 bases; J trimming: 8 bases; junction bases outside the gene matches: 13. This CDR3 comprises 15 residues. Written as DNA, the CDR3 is TGTGCCAGCAGCAGTCTCCTCGACAGGGGCGGCGGCTACACCTTC. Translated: CASSSLLDRGGGYTF.

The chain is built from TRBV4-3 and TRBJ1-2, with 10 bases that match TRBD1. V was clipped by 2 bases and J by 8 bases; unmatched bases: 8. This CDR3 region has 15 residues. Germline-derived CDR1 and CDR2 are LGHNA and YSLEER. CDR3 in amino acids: CASSQLTGTGDGYTF. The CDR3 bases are TGCGCCAGCAGCCAACTTACTGGGACAGGGGACGGCTACACCTTC.

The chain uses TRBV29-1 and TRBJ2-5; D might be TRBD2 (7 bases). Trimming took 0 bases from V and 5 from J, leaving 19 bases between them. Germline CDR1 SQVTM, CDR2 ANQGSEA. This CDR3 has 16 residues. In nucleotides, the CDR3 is TGCAGCGTTGAAGATCCCTTGGAGGGGGGGAGGGAGACCCAGTACTTC. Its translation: CSVEDPLEGGRETQYF.

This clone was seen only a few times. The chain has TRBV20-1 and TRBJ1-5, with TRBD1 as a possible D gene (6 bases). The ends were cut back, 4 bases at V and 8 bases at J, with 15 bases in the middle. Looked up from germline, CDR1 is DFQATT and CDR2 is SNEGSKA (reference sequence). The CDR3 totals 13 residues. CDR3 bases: TGCAGTGCTATTGACAGGCACGGTGAGCCCCAGCATTTT. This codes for CSAIDRHGEPQHF.

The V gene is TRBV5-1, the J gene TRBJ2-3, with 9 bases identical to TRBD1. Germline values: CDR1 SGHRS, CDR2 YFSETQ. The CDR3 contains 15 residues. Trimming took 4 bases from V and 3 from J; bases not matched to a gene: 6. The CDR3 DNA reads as TGCGCCAGCAGCCCCTGGGACAGGGTGACAGATACGCAGTATTTT. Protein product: CASSPWDRVTDTQYF.

The CDR3 DNA follows: TGCAGCGCCGCCCATATGGGACAGGGAGGAGCTTTCTTT. It specifies CSAAHMGQGGAFF. This chain links TRBV29-1 with TRBJ1-1; 9 bases align to TRBD1. V lost 7 bases to trimming and J lost 10 bases; unmatched junction nucleotides: 13. Germline V gene lookup returns CDR1 SQVTM and CDR2 ANQGSEA. This CDR3 spans 13 amino acids. The whole variable domain, filled in from reference TRBV29-1 and TRBJ1-1, reads SAVISQKPSRDICQRGTSLTIQCQVDSQVTMMFWYRQQPGQSLTLIATANQGSEATYESGFVIDKFPISRPNLTFSTLTVSNMSPEDSSIYLCSAAHMGQGGAFFGQGTRLTVV.

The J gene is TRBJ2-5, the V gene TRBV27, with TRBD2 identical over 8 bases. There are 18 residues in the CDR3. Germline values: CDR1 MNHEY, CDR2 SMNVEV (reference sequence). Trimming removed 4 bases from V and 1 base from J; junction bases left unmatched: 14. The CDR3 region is CASSSPLVGAGAQETQYF. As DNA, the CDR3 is TGTGCCAGCAGTTCCCCCCTAGTAGGAGCGGGGGCCCAAGAGACCCAGTACTTC.

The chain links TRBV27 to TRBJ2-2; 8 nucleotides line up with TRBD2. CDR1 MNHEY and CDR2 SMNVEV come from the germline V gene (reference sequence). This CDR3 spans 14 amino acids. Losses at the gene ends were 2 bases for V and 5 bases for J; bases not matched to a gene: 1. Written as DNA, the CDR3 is TGTGCCAGCAGTTTAACTAGCGGTACCGGGGAGCTGTTTTTT. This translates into CASSLTSGTGELFF.

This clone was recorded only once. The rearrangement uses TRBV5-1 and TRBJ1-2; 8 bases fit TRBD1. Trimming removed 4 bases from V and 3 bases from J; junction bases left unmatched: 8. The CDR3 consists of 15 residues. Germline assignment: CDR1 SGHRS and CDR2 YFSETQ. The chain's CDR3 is CASSPRTGYDYGYTF. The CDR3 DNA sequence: TGCGCCAGCAGCCCGCGGACAGGGTATGACTATGGCTACACCTTC.

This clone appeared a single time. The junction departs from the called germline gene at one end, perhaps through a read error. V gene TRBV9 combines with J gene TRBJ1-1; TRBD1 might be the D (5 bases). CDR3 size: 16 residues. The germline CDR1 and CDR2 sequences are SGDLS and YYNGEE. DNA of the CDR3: TGTGCCAGCAGAGCTCCCGGGGGAGGTCCGAACGCTGAAGCTTTCTTT. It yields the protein CASRAPGGGPNAEAFF.

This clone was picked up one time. The CDR3 is CASSPLKVQGQPQHF. DNA for the CDR3: TGTGCCAGCTCACCACTAAAGGTCCAGGGCCAGCCCCAGCATTTT. The genes are TRBV18 and TRBJ1-5; tentatively, D is TRBD1 (5 bases). Trimming left V 1 base short and J 7 bases short, with 14 bases between. The germline V gene has CDR1 KGHSH and CDR2 LQKENI. The CDR3 sequence is 15 residues long.

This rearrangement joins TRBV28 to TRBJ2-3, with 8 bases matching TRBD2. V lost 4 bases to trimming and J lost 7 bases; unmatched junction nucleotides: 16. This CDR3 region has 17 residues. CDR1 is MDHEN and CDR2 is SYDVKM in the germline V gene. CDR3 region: CASSSQTRGLAEYTQYF. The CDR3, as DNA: TGTGCCAGCAGTTCCCAAACAAGAGGACTAGCTGAATATACGCAGTATTTT. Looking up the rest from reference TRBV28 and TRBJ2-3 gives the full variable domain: DVKVTQSSRYLVKRTGEKVFLECVQDMDHENMFWYRQDPGLGLRLIYFSYDVKMKEKGDIPEGYSVSREKKERFSLILESASTNQTSMYLCASSSQTRGLAEYTQYFGPGTRLTVL.

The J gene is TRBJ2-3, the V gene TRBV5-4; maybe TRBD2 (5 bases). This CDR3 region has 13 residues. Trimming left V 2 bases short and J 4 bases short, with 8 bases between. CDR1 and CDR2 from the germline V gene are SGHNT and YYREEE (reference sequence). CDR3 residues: CASSFPGADTQYF. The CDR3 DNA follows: TGTGCCAGCAGCTTCCCCGGGGCAGATACGCAGTATTTT.

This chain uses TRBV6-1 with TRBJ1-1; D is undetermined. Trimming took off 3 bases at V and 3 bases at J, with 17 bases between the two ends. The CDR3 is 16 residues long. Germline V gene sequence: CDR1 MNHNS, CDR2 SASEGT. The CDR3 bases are TGTGCCAGCAGTGACGGGCAAGCTGTGAGGGACACTGAAGCTTTCTTT. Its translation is CASSDGQAVRDTEAFF.

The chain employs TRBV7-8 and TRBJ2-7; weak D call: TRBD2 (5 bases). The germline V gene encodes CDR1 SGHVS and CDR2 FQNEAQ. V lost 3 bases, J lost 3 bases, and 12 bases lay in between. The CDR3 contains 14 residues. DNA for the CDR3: TGTGCCAGCAGCTTCAGACCGAGCGGCTACGAGCAGTACTTC. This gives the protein CASSFRPSGYEQYF.

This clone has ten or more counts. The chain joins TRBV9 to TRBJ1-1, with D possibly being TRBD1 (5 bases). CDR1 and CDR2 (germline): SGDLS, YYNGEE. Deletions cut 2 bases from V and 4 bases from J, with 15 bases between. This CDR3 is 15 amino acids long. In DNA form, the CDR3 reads TGTGCCAGCAGCGTCGCAGGGTCATCTCGCACTGAAGCTTTCTTT. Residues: CASSVAGSSRTEAFF.

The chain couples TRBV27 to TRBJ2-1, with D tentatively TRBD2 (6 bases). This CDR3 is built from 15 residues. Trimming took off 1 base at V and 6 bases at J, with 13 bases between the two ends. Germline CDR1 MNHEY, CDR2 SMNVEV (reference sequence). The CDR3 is CASSLFGVGGNEQFF. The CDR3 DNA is TGTGCCAGCAGTTTATTCGGAGTGGGAGGCAATGAGCAGTTCTTC.

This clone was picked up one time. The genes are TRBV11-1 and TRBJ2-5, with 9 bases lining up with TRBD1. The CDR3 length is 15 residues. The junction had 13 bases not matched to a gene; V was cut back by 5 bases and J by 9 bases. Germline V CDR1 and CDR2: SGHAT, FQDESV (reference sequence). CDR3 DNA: TGTGCCAGCAGCCTAACCTCCGGGACAGGGCGCTCCCAGTACTTC. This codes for CASSLTSGTGRSQYF.

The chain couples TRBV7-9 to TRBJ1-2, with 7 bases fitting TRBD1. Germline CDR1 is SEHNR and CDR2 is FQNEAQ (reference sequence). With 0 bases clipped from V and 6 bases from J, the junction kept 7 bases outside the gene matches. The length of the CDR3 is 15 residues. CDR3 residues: CASSLAGQRINGYTF. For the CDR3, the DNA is TGTGCCAGCAGCTTAGCGGGACAGAGAATTAATGGCTACACCTTC.

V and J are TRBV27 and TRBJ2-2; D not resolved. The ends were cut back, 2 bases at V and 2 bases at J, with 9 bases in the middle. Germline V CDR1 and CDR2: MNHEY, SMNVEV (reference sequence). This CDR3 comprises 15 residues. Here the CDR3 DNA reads TGTGCCAGCAGTTTAAGCCAAGATAACACCGGGGAGCTGTTTTTT. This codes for CASSLSQDNTGELFF.

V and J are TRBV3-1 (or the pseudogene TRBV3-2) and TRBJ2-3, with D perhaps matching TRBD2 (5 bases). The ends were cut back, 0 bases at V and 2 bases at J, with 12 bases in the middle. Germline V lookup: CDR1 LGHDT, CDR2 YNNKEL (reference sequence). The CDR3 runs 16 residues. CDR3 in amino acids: CASSQDLGGITDTQYF. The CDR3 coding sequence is TGTGCCAGCAGCCAAGATCTTGGAGGCATCACAGATACGCAGTATTTT.

The CDR3 spells CASSGVGTSGKTEQFF. CDR3 in DNA: TGTGCCAGCAGCGGAGTAGGGACTAGCGGGAAAACTGAGCAGTTCTTC. This chain connects TRBV7-2 to TRBJ2-1; 13 bases are a match to TRBD2. With 5 bases clipped from V and 9 bases from J, the junction kept 10 bases outside the gene matches. This CDR3 has 16 amino acids. Germline lookup yields CDR1 SGHTA and CDR2 FQGNSA.

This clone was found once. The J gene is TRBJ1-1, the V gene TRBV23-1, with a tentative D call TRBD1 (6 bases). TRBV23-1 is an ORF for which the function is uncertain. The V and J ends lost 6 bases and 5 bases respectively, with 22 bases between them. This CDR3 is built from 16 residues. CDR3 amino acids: CASRRTAISLGTEAFF. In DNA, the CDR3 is TGCGCCAGCAGACGGACAGCCATCTCTTTGGGGACTGAAGCTTTCTTT.

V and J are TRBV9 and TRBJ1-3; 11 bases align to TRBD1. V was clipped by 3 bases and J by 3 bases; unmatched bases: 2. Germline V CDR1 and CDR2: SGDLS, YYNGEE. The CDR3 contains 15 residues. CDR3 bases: TGTGCCAGCAGCGAGGGACAGGGGGGTGGAAACACCATATATTTT. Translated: CASSEGQGGGNTIYF. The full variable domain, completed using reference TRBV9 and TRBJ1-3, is DSGVTQTPKHLITATGQRVTLRCSPRSGDLSVYWYQQSLDQGLQFLIQYYNGEERAKGNILERFSAQQFPDLHSELNLSSLELGDSALYFCASSEGQGGGNTIYFGEGSWLTVV.

For the CDR3, the DNA is TGTGCCAGTAGTCGGGGGACAGGGACCCTGAACACTGAAGCTTTCTTT. Translation: CASSRGTGTLNTEAFF. This chain uses TRBV19 with TRBJ1-1, with 9 bases that match TRBD1. Germline V lookup: CDR1 LNHDA, CDR2 SQIVND (reference sequence). This CDR3 is 16 amino acids long. The J segment lost 0 bases and the V segment lost 5 bases, leaving 7 bases of the junction unmatched.

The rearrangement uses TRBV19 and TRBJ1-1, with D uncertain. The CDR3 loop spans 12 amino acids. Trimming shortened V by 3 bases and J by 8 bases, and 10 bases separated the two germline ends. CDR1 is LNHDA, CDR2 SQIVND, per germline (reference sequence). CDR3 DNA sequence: TGTGCCAGTAGTATTCCCGGGTCCGAAGCTTTCTTT. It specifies CASSIPGSEAFF.

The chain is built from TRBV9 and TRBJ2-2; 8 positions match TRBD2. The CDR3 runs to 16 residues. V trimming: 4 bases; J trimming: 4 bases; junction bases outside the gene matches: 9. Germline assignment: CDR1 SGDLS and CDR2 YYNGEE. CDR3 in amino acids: CASSPRQAGGTGELFF. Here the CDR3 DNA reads TGTGCCAGCAGCCCACGACAGGCGGGGGGCACCGGGGAGCTGTTTTTT.

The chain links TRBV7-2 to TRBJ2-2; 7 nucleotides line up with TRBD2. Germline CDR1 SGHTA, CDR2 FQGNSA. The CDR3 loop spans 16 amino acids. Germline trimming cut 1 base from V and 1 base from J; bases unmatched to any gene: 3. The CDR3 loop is CASSLVGGVNTGELFF. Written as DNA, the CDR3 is TGTGCCAGCAGCTTAGTTGGGGGGGTGAACACCGGGGAGCTGTTTTTT.